This paragraph reports one T cell receptor (beta chain). As yet, its antigen is unknown. Though nominally healthy at sampling, donors likely had unrecorded immune exposures. The sample belongs to a study of cytomegalovirus exposure and HLA in healthy donors. The PCR had 60 Vbeta and 13 Jbeta primers. Assay used: immunoSEQ multiplex PCR; TCRdb lists only in-frame clones, some missing. The repertoire includes under 150,000 clones, approximately 83% of them detected once, and 1.5% to 2% sits in the top ten. The CDR3 runs to 14 residues. Germline V CDR1 and CDR2: ENHRY, SYGVKD. Trimming took 2 bases from V and 0 from J, leaving 5 bases between them. Study conclusions and caveats: Researchers counted roughly 150 TCR beta chains as cytomegalovirus-associated. For TCR beta chains, V- and J-gene trimming was later linked to a missense DCLRE1C variant.

The V and J genes are TRBV10-3 and TRBJ2-1, with no clear D. The receptor was derived from a woman in her forties in good health and CMV-seronegative. Material: PBMCs. As DNA, the CDR3 is TGTGCCATCAGTGAGGACAACTCCTACAATGAGCAGTTCTTC. This sequence encodes CAISEDNSYNEQFF.